These 20 T cell receptor beta chains came from one sample sequenced in a study of T cells in Graves' hyperthyroidism and ophthalmopathy. RNA transcripts served as the template for amplifying TCR beta CDR3 regions. In the first-round RT-PCR of the TCR CDR3, the HTBI primer set was used. TCRdb re-analysed the multiplex PCR reads in MiXCR, keeping a single row per CDR3 protein. The table lists hundreds of thousands of distinct CDR3 sequences, roughly 16% of them singletons. Sequences were obtained from blood. Source of these receptors: a woman aged 35 to 49 with Graves' ophthalmopathy.

This clonotype was seen at least ten times. This chain connects TRBV11-2 to TRBJ2-7, with D unresolved. Germline CDR1 is SGHAT and CDR2 is FQNNGV. CDR3 length: 14 residues. With 1 base removed from V and 4 bases from J, the gap between germline ends came to 11 bases. Written as DNA, the CDR3 is TGTGCCAGCAGCTTAGCCGCCCTGCCGTACGAGCAGTACTTC. It encodes CASSLAALPYEQYF.

In this sample, this clonotype turned up many times. This chain links TRBV28 with TRBJ2-7, with a weak D call TRBD2 (5 bases). Germline CDR1 is MDHEN and CDR2 is SYDVKM. V lost 5 bases, J lost 7 bases, and 18 bases lay in between. The CDR3 has 14 amino acids. This CDR3 reads CASSPAGRGEEQYF. CDR3 coding DNA: TGTGCCAGCAGTCCAGCCGGACGGGGTGAAGAGCAGTACTTC.

This clonotype was detected many times. The chain combines TRBV30 with TRBJ2-7, with 7 bases fitting TRBD1. Germline V gene data show CDR1 as GTSNPN and CDR2 as SVGIG (reference sequence). The CDR3 is 11 residues long. The V gene end was trimmed by 7 bases and the J gene end by 3 bases; junction bases not matched to a gene: 3. The CDR3 loop reads CASGQNYEQYF. The CDR3 DNA sequence: TGTGCCTCGGGACAGAACTACGAGCAGTACTTC.

In the case of this clonotype: This CDR3 fails to terminate in the conserved phenylalanine or tryptophan, so it likely reflects a read error. CDR3 in amino acids: CAISAPGQGKTEAFL. The CDR3 region has the DNA TGTGCCATCAGTGCCCCGGGACAGGGGAAAACTGAAGCTTTCCTT. The rearrangement joins TRBV10-3 to TRBJ1-1, with 10 bases that match TRBD1. CDR1 is ENHRY and CDR2 is SYGVKD in the germline V gene. V gave up 4 bases and J gave up 5 bases; unmatched junction bases: 7. The CDR3 length is 15 residues.

In its sample, this clonotype was seen a few times. This chain links TRBV7-9 with TRBJ2-3; possibly TRBD1 or TRBD2 for D (5 bases each). Per the germline V gene, CDR1 is SEHNR and CDR2 is FQNEAQ (reference sequence). Trimming cost V 5 bases and J 2 bases, with 17 bases left between them. The CDR3 consists of 16 residues. CDR3 loop: CASSPPLGVFTDTQYF. DNA of the CDR3: TGTGCCAGCAGCCCACCCTTGGGGGTCTTCACAGATACGCAGTATTTT.

This clonotype showed up just a few times. The chain recombines TRBV6-5 with TRBJ1-5, with D maybe TRBD1 (6 bases). CDR3 length: 13 amino acids. The germline V gene has CDR1 MNHEY and CDR2 SVGAGI. Trimming cost V 8 bases and J 0 bases, with 8 bases left between them. CDR3 DNA: TGTGCCAGCGGGACATATAGCAATCAGCCCCAGCATTTT. Translated, it gives CASGTYSNQPQHF.

This clonotype was counted ten times or more. The V call is TRBV6-1, the J call TRBJ2-7; 9 bases map to TRBD2. This CDR3 comprises 14 residues. Per the germline V gene, CDR1 is MNHNS and CDR2 is SASEGT. Germline trimming cut 6 bases from V and 1 base from J; bases unmatched to any gene: 4. CDR3 residues: CASRGGLASYEQYF. The CDR3 bases are TGTGCCAGCAGGGGGGGACTAGCATCCTACGAGCAGTACTTC.

The rearrangement links TRBV19 to TRBJ2-1, with D possibly TRBD1 on 6 matching bases. The CDR3 spans 15 residues. With 1 base removed from V and 5 bases from J, the gap between germline ends came to 12 bases. Germline values: CDR1 LNHDA, CDR2 SQIVND (reference sequence). The CDR3 bases are TGTGCCAGTAGTATAGGTCTAGGGGGTAACAATGAGCAGTTCTTC. Protein product: CASSIGLGGNNEQFF.

This clonotype was detected only a few times. This CDR3 reads CASSQRPVAGVEETQYF. CDR3 DNA sequence: TGCGCCAGCAGCCAGCGCCCTGTTGCGGGGGTTGAAGAGACCCAGTACTTC. V and J are TRBV4-1 and TRBJ2-5, with 7 bases fitting TRBD2. V was clipped by 3 bases and J by 3 bases; unmatched bases: 13. This CDR3 has 17 residues. CDR1 MGHRA and CDR2 YSYEKL come from the germline V gene.

This clonotype appeared a few times. The chain combines TRBV5-6 with TRBJ2-1; maybe TRBD1 (6 bases). V lost 4 bases and J lost 8, with 16 bases in between. The CDR3 is made up of 14 amino acids. The germline CDR1 and CDR2 sequences are SGHDT and YYEEEE. The CDR3 is CASSQGRGTDEQFF. CDR3 DNA: TGTGCCAGCAGCCAGGGCAGGGGTACAGATGAGCAGTTCTTC.

This clonotype was seen a few times. This rearrangement joins TRBV11-2 to TRBJ2-1, with TRBD2 matching over 9 bases. Trimming cost V 3 bases and J 6 bases; bases outside gene matches: 18. The CDR3 is 19 residues long. Germline V gives CDR1 SGHAT, CDR2 FQNNGV. The CDR3 sequence is CASSFSPGRGGISRNEQFF. CDR3 bases: TGTGCCAGCAGCTTCTCCCCGGGGCGGGGGGGCATTTCGCGCAATGAGCAGTTCTTC.

V gene TRBV9 combines with J gene TRBJ2-3; TRBD2 is a possible D gene (6 bases). The germline V gene encodes CDR1 SGDLS and CDR2 YYNGEE. V was clipped by 1 base and J by 0 bases, with 12 bases between them. There are 16 residues in the CDR3. CDR3 protein: CASSVSPSGSTDTQYF. CDR3 DNA: TGTGCCAGCAGCGTAAGCCCCAGCGGGAGCACAGATACGCAGTATTTT.

This clonotype was observed a handful of times. The genes are TRBV12-3 or TRBV12-4 and TRBJ2-2, with a weak D call TRBD1 (6 bases). The CDR3 extends over 15 amino acids. V lost 5 bases, J lost 4 bases, and 14 bases lay in between. The CDR3 sequence is CASSRQVRGTGELFF. Here the CDR3 DNA reads TGTGCCAGCAGTCGACAGGTCCGGGGCACCGGGGAGCTGTTTTTT.

The sample holds a few counts of this clonotype. The chain joins TRBV29-1 to TRBJ1-1; D is perhaps TRBD1 (6 bases). V shed 5 bases and J shed 4 bases, with 20 bases lying between them. Germline V CDR1 and CDR2: SQVTM, ANQGSEA. CDR3 length: 15 amino acids. As DNA, the CDR3 is TGCAGCGTTCTCCTGAACAGGGTAGGGGTCACTGAAGCTTTCTTT. It yields the protein CSVLLNRVGVTEAFF.

This clonotype was detected many times. DNA of the CDR3: TGTGCCACCGAGTATGCGGGGGGCGTTCCACAAGAGACCCAGTACTTC. It encodes CATEYAGGVPQETQYF. The chain employs TRBV15 and TRBJ2-5, with 8 nucleotides matching TRBD2. Trimming removed 8 bases from V and 2 bases from J; junction bases left unmatched: 13. The CDR3 extends over 16 amino acids. The V gene's germline CDR1 is LNHNV and CDR2 YYDKDF (reference sequence).

This chain connects TRBV28 to TRBJ2-7; 8 nucleotides match TRBD2. Germline V gene sequence: CDR1 MDHEN, CDR2 SYDVKM. V shed 4 bases, J shed 2 bases, and the junction held 10 bases outside the gene matches. The CDR3 runs 16 residues. The CDR3 protein is CASSSGGPRRTYEQYF. As DNA, the CDR3 is TGTGCCAGCAGTTCGGGAGGGCCGAGGAGGACCTACGAGCAGTACTTC.

This clonotype has more than one count but fewer than ten. The CDR3 spells CASSARDLGNQPQHF. CDR3 nucleotide sequence: TGTGCCAGCAGTGCAAGGGACCTTGGCAATCAGCCCCAGCATTTT. The chain uses TRBV6-1 and TRBJ1-5, with a possible D match to TRBD1 (5 bases). V was trimmed by 4 bases and J by 2 bases, leaving 12 bases between them. The CDR3 is made up of 15 amino acids. Germline assignment: CDR1 MNHNS and CDR2 SASEGT.

Ten or more counts support this clonotype. The chain combines TRBV11-2 with TRBJ1-2; TRBD1 matches at 8 bases. Germline V gene lookup returns CDR1 SGHAT and CDR2 FQNNGV. V gave up 5 bases and J gave up 5 bases; unmatched junction bases: 4. The CDR3 runs to 13 residues. The CDR3, as DNA: TGTGCCAGCAGCGCGCAGGGGGCGTATGGCTACACCTTC. Protein product: CASSAQGAYGYTF. The variable domain in full, completed from reference TRBV11-2 and TRBJ1-2, reads EAGVAQSPRYKIIEKRQSVAFWCNPISGHATLYWYQQILGQGPKLLIQFQNNGVVDDSQLPKDRFSAERLKGVDSTLKIQPAKLEDSAVYLCASSAQGAYGYTFGSGTRLTVV.

This clonotype appeared once. This chain connects TRBV20-1 to TRBJ2-1; 7 positions agree with TRBD2. The V and J ends lost 2 bases and 8 bases, in that order; junction bases with no gene match: 6. The CDR3 totals 13 residues. Germline CDR1 is DFQATT and CDR2 is SNEGSKA (reference sequence). Written as DNA, the CDR3 is TGCAGTGCTAGAAGGCAGGGAGGGGATGAGCAGTTCTTC. This encodes CSARRQGGDEQFF.

CDR3 nucleotide sequence: TGCAGTGCCCACGGATTGACTAGCGGGAGGTCCCACGAGCAGTACTTC. Protein product: CSAHGLTSGRSHEQYF. The chain carries TRBV20-1 and TRBJ2-7; 13 nucleotides line up with TRBD2. The V gene end was trimmed by 6 bases and the J gene end by 5 bases; junction bases not matched to a gene: 13. The germline V gene encodes CDR1 DFQATT and CDR2 SNEGSKA (reference sequence). The CDR3 consists of 16 residues.